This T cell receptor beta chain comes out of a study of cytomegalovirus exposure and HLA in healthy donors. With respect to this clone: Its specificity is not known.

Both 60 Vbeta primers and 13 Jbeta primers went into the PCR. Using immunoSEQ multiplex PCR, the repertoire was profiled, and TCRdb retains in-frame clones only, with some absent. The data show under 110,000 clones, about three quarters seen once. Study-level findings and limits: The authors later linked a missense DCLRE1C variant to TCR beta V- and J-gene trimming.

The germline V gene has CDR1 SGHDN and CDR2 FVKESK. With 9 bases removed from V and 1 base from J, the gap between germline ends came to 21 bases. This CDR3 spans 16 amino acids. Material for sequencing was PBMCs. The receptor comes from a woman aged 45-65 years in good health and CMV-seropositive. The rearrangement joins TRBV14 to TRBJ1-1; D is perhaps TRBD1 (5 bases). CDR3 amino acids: CARPRSWGGRNTEAFF. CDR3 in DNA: TGTGCCAGGCCAAGGTCTTGGGGCGGCCGGAACACTGAAGCTTTCTTT. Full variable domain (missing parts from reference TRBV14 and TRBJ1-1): EAGVTQFPSHSVIEKGQTVTLRCDPISGHDNLYWYRRVMGKEIKFLLHFVKESKQDESGMPNNRFLAERTGGTYSTLKVQPAELEDSGVYFCARPRSWGGRNTEAFFGQGTRLTVV.